The 12 T cell receptor beta chains presented below share a single source sample, sequenced in a study of cytomegalovirus exposure and HLA in healthy donors. PCR involved 60 Vbeta and 13 Jbeta primers. Data came from immunoSEQ multiplex PCR; TCRdb stores just in-frame clones and leaves some out. Among tens of thousands of clones listed, approximately 70% were seen once. The sequenced sample consisted of PBMCs. The receptors here all came from a man aged 60 to 75 in good health and CMV-seronegative.

A few counts support this clone. CDR3 sequence: CAGDQPQHF. As DNA, the CDR3 is TGTGCCGGAGATCAGCCCCAGCATTTT. The chain combines TRBV19 with TRBJ1-5; D gene unclear. V was clipped by 11 bases and J by 5 bases, with 4 bases between them. Germline V gene data show CDR1 as LNHDA and CDR2 as SQIVND (reference sequence). The CDR3 consists of 9 residues.

This clone was recorded once. The chain employs TRBV6-5 and TRBJ2-7; 7 bases match TRBD1. Looked up from germline, CDR1 is MNHEY and CDR2 is SVGAGI. The CDR3 has 13 amino acids. Trimming at V came to 10 bases and at J to 1 base, leaving 7 bases not matched to a gene. CDR3 loop: CATKDRTSYEQYF. As DNA, the CDR3 is TGTGCCACCAAGGACAGGACATCCTACGAGCAGTACTTC.

The sample holds a few counts of this clone. The V gene is TRBV6-4, the J gene TRBJ2-2; 7 nucleotides agree with TRBD2. V lost 5 bases, J lost 6 bases, and 12 bases stayed unmatched. This CDR3 is 16 amino acids long. In germline, CDR1 is MRHNA, CDR2 SNTAGT. The CDR3 reads CASSPSAGEDAGELFF. The CDR3, as DNA: TGTGCCAGCAGTCCTTCTGCGGGAGAAGACGCCGGGGAGCTGTTTTTT.

The V and J genes are TRBV20-1 and TRBJ2-2; D not certain. Germline loops: CDR1 DFQATT, CDR2 SNEGSKA (reference sequence). This CDR3 region has 10 residues. The V end lost 6 bases, the J end lost 8 bases, and 7 bases lay between the germline ends. CDR3 amino acids: CSAYGGELFF. CDR3 in DNA: TGCAGTGCCTACGGGGGGGAGCTGTTTTTT.

The chain combines TRBV25-1 with TRBJ2-5; D may be TRBD2 (5 bases). The germline gives CDR1 MGHDK, CDR2 SYGVNS. V shed 7 bases and J shed 7 bases, with 16 bases lying between them. CDR3 length: 13 amino acids. The CDR3 DNA sequence: TGTGCCAGCACCCCGAGCGGCCCGGGGACCCAGTACTTC. Translated, it gives CASTPSGPGTQYF.

The V and J genes are TRBV5-1 and TRBJ2-3, with TRBD2 matching over 13 bases. The CDR3 covers 16 residues. The V gene's germline CDR1 is SGHRS and CDR2 YFSETQ. V shed 4 bases and J 3 bases; nucleotides not matched to a gene: 5. This CDR3 reads CASSPLAGGITDTQYF. In DNA form, the CDR3 reads TGCGCCAGCAGCCCACTAGCGGGGGGGATAACAGATACGCAGTATTTT.

The rearrangement joins TRBV29-1 to TRBJ2-5, with D uncertain. The length of the CDR3 is 11 residues. Germline assignment: CDR1 SQVTM and CDR2 ANQGSEA. Trimming pared 5 bases from V and 9 bases from J, leaving 13 bases between. This chain's CDR3 is CSVRTPRAQYF. The CDR3 region has the DNA TGCAGCGTTCGTACCCCCCGGGCCCAGTACTTC. The full variable domain, rest sourced from reference TRBV29-1 and TRBJ2-5, is SAVISQKPSRDICQRGTSLTIQCQVDSQVTMMFWYRQQPGQSLTLIATANQGSEATYESGFVIDKFPISRPNLTFSTLTVSNMSPEDSSIYLCSVRTPRAQYFGPGTRLLVL.

The chain joins TRBV7-2 to TRBJ2-7, with 13 positions matching TRBD2. The CDR3 is made up of 17 amino acids. Germline V gene lookup returns CDR1 SGHTA and CDR2 FQGNSA. Trimming removed 1 base from V and 3 bases from J; junction bases left unmatched: 6. The CDR3 sequence is CASSLVGLAGANYEQYF. CDR3 sequence (DNA): TGTGCCAGCAGCTTAGTTGGACTAGCGGGGGCGAACTACGAGCAGTACTTC.

The V call is TRBV14, the J call TRBJ1-2; 9 bases are a match to TRBD1. Germline lookup yields CDR1 SGHDN and CDR2 FVKESK. The CDR3 covers 14 residues. V lost 4 bases to trimming and J lost 4 bases; unmatched junction nucleotides: 4. The CDR3, as DNA: TGTGCCAGCAGCCCCGGACAGGGGAGCTATGGCTACACCTTC. It specifies CASSPGQGSYGYTF.

The chain employs TRBV7-2 and TRBJ1-5, with 8 bases lining up with TRBD1. Germline V gene data show CDR1 as SGHTA and CDR2 as FQGNSA. Unmatched junction bases numbered 2, after V lost 3 bases and J lost 4 bases. This CDR3 has 14 residues. The CDR3 nucleotides read TGTGCCAGCAGCTTGACAGGGGTAAATCAGCCCCAGCATTTT. Translating it yields CASSLTGVNQPQHF.

The chain is built from TRBV7-8 and TRBJ2-7; TRBD2 agrees at 9 bases. V shed 3 bases, J shed 1 base, and the junction held 10 bases outside the gene matches. Germline assignment: CDR1 SGHVS and CDR2 FQNEAQ. This CDR3 contains 17 residues. For the CDR3, the DNA is TGTGCCAGCAGCTTGGCCCTGTTGCGGGAGGGATCCTACGAGCAGTACTTC. Translation: CASSLALLREGSYEQYF.

The V call is TRBV5-4, the J call TRBJ1-1; a weak D match, TRBD1 (5 bases). V lost 4 bases to trimming and J lost 7 bases, with 23 bases between them. This CDR3 contains 16 residues. From germline, CDR1 is SGHNT and CDR2 YYREEE (reference sequence). The CDR3 coding sequence is TGTGCCAGCAGCCCCCCGGGGGGGGATCGGCTGGGTGAAGCTTTCTTT. It yields the protein CASSPPGGDRLGEAFF.